The following is a T cell receptor beta chain sequence with its context. Original handling: Scientists estimated how many nucleated cells there were by amplifying reference gene primers. TCRdb's copy holds only in-frame clones and misses some; the assay was immunoSEQ multiplex PCR. The V and J calls and clone size come from that table; D and trimming were worked out from the DNA. The sample has 250,000 to 300,000 clones, about nine tenths seen once. The data originate from a study of blood T cell repertoires in COVID-19. What was sequenced was PBMCs or T cells enriched from blood (not recorded which). The TCR sequence derives from a woman in her twenties or thirties who had recovered from COVID-19.

CDR3 region: CASSQSQGWNQPQHF. The CDR3 nucleotides are TGTGCCAGCAGCCAAAGTCAGGGGTGGAATCAGCCCCAGCATTTT. This sequence joins TRBV3-1 (or the pseudogene TRBV3-2) and TRBJ1-5, with D perhaps matching TRBD1 (6 bases). This CDR3 has 15 residues. V dropped 2 bases and J dropped 4 bases, with 12 bases sitting between them. CDR1 and CDR2 from the germline V gene are LGHDT and YNNKEL (reference sequence).